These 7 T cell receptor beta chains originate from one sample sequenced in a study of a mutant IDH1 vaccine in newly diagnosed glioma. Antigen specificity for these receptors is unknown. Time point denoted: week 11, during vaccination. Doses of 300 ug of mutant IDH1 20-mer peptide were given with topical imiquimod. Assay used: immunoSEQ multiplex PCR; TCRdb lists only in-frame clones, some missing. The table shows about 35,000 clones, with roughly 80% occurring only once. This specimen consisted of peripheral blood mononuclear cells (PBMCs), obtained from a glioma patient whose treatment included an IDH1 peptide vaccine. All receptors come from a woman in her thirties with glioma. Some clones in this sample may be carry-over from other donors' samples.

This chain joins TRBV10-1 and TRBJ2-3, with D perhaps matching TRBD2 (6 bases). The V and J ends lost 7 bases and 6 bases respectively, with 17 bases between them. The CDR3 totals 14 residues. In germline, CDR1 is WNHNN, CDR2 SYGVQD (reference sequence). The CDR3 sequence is CASKRDLAADTQYF. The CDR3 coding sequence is TGCGCCAGCAAACGGGACTTAGCGGCGGATACGCAGTATTTT.

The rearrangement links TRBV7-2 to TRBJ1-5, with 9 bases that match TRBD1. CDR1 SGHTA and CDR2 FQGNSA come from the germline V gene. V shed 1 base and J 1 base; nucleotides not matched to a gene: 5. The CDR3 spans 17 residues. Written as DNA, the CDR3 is TGTGCCAGCAGCTTAGGAGACAGGGGGGTAAGCAATCAGCCCCAGCATTTT. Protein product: CASSLGDRGVSNQPQHF.

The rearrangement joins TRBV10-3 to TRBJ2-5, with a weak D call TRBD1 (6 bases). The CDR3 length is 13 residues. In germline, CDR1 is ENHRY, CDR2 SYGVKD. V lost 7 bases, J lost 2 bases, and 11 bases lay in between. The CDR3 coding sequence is TGTGCCATCATGGACAGTGAACAAGAGACCCAGTACTTC. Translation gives CAIMDSEQETQYF.

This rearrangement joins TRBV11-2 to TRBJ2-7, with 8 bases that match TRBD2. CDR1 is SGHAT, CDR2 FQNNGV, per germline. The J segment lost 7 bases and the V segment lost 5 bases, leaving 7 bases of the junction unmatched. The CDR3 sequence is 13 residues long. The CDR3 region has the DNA TGTGCCAGCAGCCGGACTAGCCCGAGGGAGCAGTACTTC. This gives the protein CASSRTSPREQYF.

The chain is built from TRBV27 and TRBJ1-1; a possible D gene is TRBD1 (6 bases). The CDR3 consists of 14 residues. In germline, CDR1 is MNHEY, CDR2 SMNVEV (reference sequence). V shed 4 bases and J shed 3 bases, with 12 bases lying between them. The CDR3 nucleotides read TGTGCCAGCAGTTCTCGACAGGCGGACACTGAAGCTTTCTTT. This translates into CASSSRQADTEAFF.

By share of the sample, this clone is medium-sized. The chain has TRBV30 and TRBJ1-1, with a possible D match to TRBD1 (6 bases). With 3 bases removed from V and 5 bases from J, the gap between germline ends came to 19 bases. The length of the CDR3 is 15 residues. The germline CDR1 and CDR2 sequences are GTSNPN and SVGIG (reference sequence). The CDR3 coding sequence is TGTGCCTGGAGAGAGTTACAGGGCGGGGGGACTGAAGCTTTCTTT. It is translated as CAWRELQGGGTEAFF.

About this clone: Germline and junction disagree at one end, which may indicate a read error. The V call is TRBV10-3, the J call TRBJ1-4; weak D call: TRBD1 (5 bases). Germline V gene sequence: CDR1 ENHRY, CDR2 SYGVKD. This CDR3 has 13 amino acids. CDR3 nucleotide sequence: TGTGCCACCAGTTGGGGGGGGTACGAAAAACTGTTTTTT. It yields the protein CATSWGGYEKLFF.